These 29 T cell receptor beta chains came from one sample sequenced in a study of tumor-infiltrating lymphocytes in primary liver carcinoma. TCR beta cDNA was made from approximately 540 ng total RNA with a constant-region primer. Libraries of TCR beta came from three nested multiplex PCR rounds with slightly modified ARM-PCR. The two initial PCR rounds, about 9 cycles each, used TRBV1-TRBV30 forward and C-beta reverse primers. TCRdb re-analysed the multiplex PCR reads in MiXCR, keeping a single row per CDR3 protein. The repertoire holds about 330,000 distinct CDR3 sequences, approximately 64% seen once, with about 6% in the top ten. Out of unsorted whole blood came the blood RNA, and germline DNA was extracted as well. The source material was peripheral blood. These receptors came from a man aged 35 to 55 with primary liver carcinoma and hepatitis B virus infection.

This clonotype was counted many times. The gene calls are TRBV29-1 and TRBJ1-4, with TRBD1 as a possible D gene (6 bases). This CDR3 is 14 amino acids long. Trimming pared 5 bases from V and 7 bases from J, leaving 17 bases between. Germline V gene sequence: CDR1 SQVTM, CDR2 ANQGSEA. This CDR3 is CSVLTGPRGEKLFF. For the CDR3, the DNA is TGCAGCGTTCTAACAGGGCCCAGGGGTGAAAAACTGTTTTTT.

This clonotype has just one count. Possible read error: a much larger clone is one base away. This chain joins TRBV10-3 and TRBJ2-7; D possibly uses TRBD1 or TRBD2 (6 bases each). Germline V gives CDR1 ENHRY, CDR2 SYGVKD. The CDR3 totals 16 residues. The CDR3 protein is CDISESVGAGSYEQYF. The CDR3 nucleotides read TGTGACATCAGTGAGTCCGTGGGGGCGGGATCCTACGAGCAGTACTTC.

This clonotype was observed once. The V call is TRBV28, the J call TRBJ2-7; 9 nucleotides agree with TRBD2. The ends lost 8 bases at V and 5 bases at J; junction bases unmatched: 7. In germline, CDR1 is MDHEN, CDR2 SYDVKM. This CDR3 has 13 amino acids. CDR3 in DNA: TGTGCCAGCCGGCGGGGGGGCGACGACGAGCAGTACTTC. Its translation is CASRRGGDDEQYF.

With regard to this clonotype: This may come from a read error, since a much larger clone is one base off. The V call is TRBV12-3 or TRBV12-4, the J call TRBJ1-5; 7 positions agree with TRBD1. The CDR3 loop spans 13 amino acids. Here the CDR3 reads CDSSPQGRQPQHF. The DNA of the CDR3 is TGTGACAGCAGCCCACAGGGGCGGCAGCCCCAGCATTTT.

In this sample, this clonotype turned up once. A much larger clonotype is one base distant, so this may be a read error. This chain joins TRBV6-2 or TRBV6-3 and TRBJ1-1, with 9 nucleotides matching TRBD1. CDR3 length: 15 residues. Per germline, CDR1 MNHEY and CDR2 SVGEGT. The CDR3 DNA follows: TGTGCCAGCAGTCAACAAAGACAGGGGGGAACTGAAACTTTCTTT. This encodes CASSQQRQGGTETFF.

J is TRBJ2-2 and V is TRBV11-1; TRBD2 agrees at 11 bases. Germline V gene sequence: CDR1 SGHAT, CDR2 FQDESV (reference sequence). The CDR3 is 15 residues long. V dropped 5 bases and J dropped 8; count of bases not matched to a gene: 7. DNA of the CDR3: TGTGCCAGCAGCCCCCCGACTAGCGGGATTGGGGAGCTGTTTTTT. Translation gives CASSPPTSGIGELFF.

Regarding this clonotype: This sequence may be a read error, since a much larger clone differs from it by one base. This CDR3 reads CASSGQDPTNEKLFF. The CDR3 DNA reads TGTGCCAGTTCGGGACAGGATCCAACTAATGAAAAACTGTTTTTT. V is TRBV10-3 and J is TRBJ1-4, with 8 bases aligning to TRBD1. With 10 bases clipped from V and 0 bases from J, the junction kept 7 bases outside the gene matches. The CDR3 covers 15 residues. Per the germline V gene, CDR1 is ENHRY and CDR2 is SYGVKD.

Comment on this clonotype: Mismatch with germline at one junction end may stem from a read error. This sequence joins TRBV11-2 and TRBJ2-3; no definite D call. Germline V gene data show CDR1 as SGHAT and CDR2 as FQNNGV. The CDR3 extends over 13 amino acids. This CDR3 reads CANSLTGLGTLYF. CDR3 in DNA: TGTGCCAACAGCTTAACCGGCTTGGGTACGCTGTATTTT.

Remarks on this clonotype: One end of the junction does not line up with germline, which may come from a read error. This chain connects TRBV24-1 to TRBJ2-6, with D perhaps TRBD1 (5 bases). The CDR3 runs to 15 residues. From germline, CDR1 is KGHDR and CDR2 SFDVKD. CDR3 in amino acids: CATSDSVSGANVLTF. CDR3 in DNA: TGTGCCACCAGTGATTCGGTCTCTGGGGCCAACGTCCTTACTTTC.

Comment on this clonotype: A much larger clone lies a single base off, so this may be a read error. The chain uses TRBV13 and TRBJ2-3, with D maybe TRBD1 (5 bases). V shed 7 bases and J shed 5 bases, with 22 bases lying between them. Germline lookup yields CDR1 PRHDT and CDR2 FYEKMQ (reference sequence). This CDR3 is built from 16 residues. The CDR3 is CASTHRTPRTIDTQYF. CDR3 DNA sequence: TGTGCCAGCACCCATCGGACCCCGAGGACAATAGATACGCAGTATTTT.

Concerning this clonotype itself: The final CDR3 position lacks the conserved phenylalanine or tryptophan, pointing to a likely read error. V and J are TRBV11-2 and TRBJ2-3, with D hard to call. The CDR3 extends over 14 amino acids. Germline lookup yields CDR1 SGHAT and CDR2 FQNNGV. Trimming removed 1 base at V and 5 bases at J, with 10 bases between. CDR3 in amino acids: CASSLGDLGDTQYL. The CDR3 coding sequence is TGTGCCAGCAGCTTAGGTGACTTGGGAGATACGCAGTATTTA.

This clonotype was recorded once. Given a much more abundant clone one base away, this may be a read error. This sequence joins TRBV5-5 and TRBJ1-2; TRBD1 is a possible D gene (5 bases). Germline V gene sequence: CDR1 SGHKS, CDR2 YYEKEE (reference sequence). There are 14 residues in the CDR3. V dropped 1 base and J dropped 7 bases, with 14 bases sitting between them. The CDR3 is CASSLPQGARGYTF. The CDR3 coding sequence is TGTGCCAGCAGCTTGCCTCAGGGAGCGCGTGGCTACACCTTC.

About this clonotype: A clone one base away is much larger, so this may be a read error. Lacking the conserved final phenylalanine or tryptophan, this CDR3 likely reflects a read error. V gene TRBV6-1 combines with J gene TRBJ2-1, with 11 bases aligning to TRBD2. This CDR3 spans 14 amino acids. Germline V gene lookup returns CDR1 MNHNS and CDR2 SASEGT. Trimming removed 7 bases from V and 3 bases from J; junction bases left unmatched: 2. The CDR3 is CASILAGGYNEQFI. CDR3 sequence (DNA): TGTGCCAGCATCCTAGCGGGAGGCTACAATGAGCAGTTCATC.

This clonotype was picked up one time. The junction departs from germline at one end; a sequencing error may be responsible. CDR3 in DNA: TGCGCCTGCAGTGAACACCAGGGGACGATATATTTT. It yields the protein CACSEHQGTIYF. V gene TRBV10-1 combines with J gene TRBJ2-3; maybe TRBD1 (6 bases). Germline lookup yields CDR1 WNHNN and CDR2 SYGVQD (reference sequence). This CDR3 contains 12 residues.

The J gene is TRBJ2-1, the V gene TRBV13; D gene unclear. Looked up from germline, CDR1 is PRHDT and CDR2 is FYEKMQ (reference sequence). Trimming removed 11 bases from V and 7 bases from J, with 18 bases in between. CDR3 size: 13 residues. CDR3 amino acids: CACTPIGWNEQFF. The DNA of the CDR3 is TGTGCCTGCACCCCAATAGGGTGGAATGAGCAGTTCTTC.

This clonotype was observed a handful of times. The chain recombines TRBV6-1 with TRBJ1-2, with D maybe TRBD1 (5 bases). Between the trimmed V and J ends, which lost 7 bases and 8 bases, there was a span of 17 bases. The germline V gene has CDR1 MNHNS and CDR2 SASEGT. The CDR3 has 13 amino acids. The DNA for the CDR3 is TGTGCCAGCATTTGGGCAGGGTCGCACGGCTACACCTTC. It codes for CASIWAGSHGYTF.

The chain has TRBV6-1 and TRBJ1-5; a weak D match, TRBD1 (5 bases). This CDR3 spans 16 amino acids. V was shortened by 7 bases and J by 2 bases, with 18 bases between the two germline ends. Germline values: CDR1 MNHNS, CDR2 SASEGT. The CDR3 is CASNFLGGDGNQPQHF. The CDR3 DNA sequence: TGTGCCAGCAACTTCCTGGGGGGGGACGGCAATCAGCCCCAGCATTTT.

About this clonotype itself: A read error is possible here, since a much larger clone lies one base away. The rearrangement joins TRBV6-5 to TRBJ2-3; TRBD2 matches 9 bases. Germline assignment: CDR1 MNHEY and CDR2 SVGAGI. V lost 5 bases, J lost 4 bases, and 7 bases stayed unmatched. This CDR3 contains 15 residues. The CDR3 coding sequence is TGTGCCAGCAGTCCCTTAGCGGGAGCGTCAGATACGCAGTATTTT. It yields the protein CASSPLAGASDTQYF.

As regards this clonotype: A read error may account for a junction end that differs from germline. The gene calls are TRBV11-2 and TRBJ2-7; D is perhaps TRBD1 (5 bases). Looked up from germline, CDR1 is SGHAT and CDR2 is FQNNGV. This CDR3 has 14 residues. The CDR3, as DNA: TGTACCAGCAGCCCCACAGGCGGTTTTGACGAGCAGTACTTC. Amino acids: CTSSPTGGFDEQYF.

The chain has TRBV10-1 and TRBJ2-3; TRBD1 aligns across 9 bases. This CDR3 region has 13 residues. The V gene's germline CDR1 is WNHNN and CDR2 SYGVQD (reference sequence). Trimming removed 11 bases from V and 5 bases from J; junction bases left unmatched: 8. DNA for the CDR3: TGCGCCGACCGGGACAGGGTAAAAGATACGCAGTATTTT. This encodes CADRDRVKDTQYF.

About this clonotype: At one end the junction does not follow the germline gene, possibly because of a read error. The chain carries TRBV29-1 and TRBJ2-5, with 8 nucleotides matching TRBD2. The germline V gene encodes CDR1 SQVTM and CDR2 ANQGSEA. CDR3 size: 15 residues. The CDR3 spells CSVEDLSGSLEAQYF. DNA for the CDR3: TGCAGCGTTGAAGATTTAAGCGGGAGTTTAGAGGCCCAGTACTTC.

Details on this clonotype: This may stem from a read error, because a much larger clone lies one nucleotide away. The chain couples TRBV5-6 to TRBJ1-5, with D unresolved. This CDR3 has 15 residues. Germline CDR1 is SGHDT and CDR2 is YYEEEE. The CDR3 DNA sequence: TGTGCCAGCGGCTTGGTTGGGGAGCCCCGTCAGCCCCAGCATTTT. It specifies CASGLVGEPRQPQHF.

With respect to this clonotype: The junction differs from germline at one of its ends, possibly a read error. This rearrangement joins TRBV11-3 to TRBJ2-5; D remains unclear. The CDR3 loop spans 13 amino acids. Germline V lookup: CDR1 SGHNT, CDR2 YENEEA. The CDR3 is CPSSLGQQGTQYF. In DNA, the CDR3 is TGTCCCAGCAGCTTGGGTCAGCAAGGGACCCAGTACTTC.

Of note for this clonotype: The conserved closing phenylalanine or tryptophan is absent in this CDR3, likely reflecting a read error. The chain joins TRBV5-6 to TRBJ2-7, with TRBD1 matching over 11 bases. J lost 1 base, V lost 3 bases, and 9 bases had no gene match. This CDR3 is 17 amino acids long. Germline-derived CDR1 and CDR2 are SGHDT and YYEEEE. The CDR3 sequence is CASSWALRDRGSYEQYL. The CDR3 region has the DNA TGTGCCAGCAGCTGGGCCCTTAGGGACAGGGGGTCCTACGAGCAGTACTTA.

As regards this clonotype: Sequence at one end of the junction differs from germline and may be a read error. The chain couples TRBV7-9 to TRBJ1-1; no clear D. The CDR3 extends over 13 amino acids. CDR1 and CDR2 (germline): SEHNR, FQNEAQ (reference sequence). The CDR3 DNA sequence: TGTGTCAGCATCGCTACAGCTAACACTGAAGCTTTCTTT. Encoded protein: CVSIATANTEAFF.

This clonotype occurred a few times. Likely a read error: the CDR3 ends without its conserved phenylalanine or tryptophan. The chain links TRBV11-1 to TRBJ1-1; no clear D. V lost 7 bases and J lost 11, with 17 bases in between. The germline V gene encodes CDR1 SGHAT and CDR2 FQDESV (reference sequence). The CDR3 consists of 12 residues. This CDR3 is CASNTPGTAAFL. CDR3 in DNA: TGTGCCAGCAACACCCCTGGCACTGCCGCTTTCCTT.

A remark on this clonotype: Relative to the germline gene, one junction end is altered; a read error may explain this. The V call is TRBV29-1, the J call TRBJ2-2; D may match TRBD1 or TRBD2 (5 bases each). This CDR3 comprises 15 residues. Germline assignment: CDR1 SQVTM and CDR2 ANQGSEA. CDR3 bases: TGCAGCGTTGGGGTACGGGGCGCGAACACCGGGGAACTGTTTTTT. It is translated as CSVGVRGANTGELFF.

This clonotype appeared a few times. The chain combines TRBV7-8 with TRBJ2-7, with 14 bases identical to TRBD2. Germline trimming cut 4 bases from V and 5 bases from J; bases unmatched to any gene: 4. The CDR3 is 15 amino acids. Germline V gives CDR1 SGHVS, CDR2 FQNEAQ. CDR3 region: CASSSPGLAGDEQYF. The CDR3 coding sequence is TGTGCCAGCAGCTCTCCGGGACTAGCGGGAGACGAGCAGTACTTC.

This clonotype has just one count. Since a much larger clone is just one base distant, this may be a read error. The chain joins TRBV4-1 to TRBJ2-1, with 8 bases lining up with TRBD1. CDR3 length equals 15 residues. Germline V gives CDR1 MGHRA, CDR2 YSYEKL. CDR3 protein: CTSSQDHHRGNEQFF. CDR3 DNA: TGCACCAGCAGCCAAGATCATCACAGGGGGAATGAGCAGTTCTTC.